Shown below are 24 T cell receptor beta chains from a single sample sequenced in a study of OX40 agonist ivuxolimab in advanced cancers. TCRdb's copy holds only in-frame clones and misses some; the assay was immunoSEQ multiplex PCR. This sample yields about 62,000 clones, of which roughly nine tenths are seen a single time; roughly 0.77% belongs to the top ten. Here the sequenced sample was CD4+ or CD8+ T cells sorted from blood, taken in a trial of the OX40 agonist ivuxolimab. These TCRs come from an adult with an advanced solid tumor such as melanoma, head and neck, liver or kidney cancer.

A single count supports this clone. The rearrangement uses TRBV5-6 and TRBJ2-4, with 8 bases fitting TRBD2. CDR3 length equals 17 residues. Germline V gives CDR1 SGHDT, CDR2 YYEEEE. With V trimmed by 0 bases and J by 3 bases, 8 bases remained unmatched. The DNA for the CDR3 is TGTGCCAGCAGCTTGGGCGGGACTAGACGTGGCAAAAACATTCAGTACTTC. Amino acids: CASSLGGTRRGKNIQYF.

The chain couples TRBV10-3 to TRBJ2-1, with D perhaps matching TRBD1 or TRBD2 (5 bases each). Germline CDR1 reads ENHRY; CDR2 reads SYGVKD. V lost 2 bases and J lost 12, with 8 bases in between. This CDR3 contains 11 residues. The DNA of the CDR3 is TGTGCCATCAGTGAGGGGACGTGGCAGTTCTTC. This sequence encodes CAISEGTWQFF.

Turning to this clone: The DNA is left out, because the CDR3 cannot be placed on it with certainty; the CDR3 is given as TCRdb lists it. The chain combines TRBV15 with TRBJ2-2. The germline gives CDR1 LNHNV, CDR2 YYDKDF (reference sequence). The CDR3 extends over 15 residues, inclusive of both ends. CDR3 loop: CATAPGGRRAGELFF.

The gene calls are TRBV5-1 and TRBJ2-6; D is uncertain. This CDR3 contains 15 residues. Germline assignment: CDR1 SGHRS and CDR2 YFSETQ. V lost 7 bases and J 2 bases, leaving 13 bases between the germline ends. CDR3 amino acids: CASYQVGTGANVLTF. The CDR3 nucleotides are TGCGCCAGCTATCAGGTGGGCACTGGGGCCAACGTCCTGACTTTC.

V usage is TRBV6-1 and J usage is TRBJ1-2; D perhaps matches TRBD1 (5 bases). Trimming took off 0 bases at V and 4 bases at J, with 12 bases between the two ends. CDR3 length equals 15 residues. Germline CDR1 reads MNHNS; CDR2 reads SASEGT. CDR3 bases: TGTGCCAGCAGTGAAGCCGGGGGAGGGACCTATGGCTACACCTTC. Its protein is CASSEAGGGTYGYTF.

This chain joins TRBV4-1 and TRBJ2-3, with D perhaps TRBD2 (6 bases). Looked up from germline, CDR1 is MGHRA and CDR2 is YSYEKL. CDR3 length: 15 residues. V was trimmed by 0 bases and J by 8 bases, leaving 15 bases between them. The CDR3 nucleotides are TGCGCCAGCAGCCAAGATGGAACGGGACTGGGTACGCAGTATTTT. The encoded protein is CASSQDGTGLGTQYF.

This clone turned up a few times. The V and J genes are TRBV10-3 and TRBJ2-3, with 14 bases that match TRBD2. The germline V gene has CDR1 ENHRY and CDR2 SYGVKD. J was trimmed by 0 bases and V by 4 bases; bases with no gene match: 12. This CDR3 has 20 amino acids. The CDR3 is CAISAGLAGGAVLSTDTQYF. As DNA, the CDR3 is TGTGCCATCAGTGCAGGACTAGCGGGAGGCGCGGTCCTTAGCACAGATACGCAGTATTTT.

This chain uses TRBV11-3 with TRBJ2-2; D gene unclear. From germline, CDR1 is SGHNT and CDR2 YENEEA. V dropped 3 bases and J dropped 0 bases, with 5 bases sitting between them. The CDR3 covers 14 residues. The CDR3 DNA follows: TGTGCCAGCAGCTTTGGAGCGAACACCGGGGAGCTGTTTTTT. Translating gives CASSFGANTGELFF. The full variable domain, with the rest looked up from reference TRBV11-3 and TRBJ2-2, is EAGVVQSPRYKIIEKKQPVAFWCNPISGHNTLYWYLQNLGQGPELLIRYENEEAVDDSQLPKDRFSAERLKGVDSTLKIQPAELGDSAVYLCASSFGANTGELFFGEGSRLTVL.

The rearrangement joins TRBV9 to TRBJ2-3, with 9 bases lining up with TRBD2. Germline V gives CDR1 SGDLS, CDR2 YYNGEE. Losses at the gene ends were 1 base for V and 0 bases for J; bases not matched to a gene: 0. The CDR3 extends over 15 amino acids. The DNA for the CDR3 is TGTGCCAGCAGCGTACTAGCGGGGAGCACAGATACGCAGTATTTT. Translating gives CASSVLAGSTDTQYF.

CDR3 loop: CASSISLAGYNEQFF. The CDR3 nucleotides are TGTGCCAGTAGTATTAGCCTAGCGGGATACAATGAGCAGTTCTTC. The gene calls are TRBV19 and TRBJ2-1; 9 bases are shared with TRBD2. CDR3 length: 15 residues. CDR1 is LNHDA, CDR2 SQIVND, per germline (reference sequence). With V trimmed by 3 bases and J by 4 bases, 4 bases remained unmatched.

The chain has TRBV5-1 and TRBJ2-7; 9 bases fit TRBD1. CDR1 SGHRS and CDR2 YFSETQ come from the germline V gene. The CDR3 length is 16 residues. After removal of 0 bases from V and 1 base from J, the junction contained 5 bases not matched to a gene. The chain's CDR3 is CASSLGGQGVSYEQYF. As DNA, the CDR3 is TGCGCCAGCAGCTTGGGGGGACAGGGTGTGTCCTACGAGCAGTACTTC.

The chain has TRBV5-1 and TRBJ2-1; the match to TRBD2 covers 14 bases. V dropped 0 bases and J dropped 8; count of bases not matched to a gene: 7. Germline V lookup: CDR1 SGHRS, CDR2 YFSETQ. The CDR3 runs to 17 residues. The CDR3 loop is CASSLGPGLAGGDEQFF. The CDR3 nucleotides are TGCGCCAGCAGCTTGGGACCCGGACTAGCGGGGGGAGATGAGCAGTTCTTC.

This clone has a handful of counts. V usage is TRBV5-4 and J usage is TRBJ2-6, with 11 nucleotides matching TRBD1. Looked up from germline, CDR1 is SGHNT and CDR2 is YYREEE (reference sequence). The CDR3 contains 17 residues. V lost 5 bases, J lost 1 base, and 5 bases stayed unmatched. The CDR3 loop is CASSLGQGASGANVLTF. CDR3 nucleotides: TGTGCCAGCAGTCTCGGACAGGGGGCTTCTGGGGCCAACGTCCTGACTTTC. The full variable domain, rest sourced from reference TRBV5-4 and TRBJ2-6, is ETGVTQSPTHLIKTRGQQVTLRCSSQSGHNTVSWYQQALGQGPQFIFQYYREEENGRGNFPPRFSGLQFPNYSSELNVNALELDDSALYLCASSLGQGASGANVLTFGAGSRLTVL.

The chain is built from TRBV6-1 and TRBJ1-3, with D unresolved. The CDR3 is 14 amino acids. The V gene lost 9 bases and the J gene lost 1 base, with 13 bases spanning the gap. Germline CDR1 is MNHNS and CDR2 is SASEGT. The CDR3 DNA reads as TGTGCCAGTTATAGAGGGTCGTCTGGAAACACCATATATTTT. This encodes CASYRGSSGNTIYF.

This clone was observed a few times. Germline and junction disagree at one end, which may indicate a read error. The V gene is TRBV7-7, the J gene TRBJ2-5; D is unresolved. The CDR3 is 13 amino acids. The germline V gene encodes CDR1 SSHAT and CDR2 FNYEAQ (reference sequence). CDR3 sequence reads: CASSPLSQETQYF. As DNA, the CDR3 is TGTGCTAGCAGTCCTCTTAGCCAGGAGACCCAGTACTTC.

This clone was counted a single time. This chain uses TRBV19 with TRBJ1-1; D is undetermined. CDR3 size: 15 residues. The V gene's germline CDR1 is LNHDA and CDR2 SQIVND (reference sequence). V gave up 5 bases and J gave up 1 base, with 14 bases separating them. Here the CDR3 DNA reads TGTGCCAGTAGTTCCTTCGGACGGTCGAACACTGAAGCTTTCTTT. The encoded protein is CASSSFGRSNTEAFF.

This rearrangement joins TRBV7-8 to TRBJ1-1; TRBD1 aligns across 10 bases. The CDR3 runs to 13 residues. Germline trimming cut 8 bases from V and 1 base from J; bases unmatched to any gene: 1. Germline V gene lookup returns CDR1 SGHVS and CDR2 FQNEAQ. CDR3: CASGQGENTEAFF. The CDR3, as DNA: TGTGCCAGCGGACAGGGGGAGAACACTGAAGCTTTCTTT.

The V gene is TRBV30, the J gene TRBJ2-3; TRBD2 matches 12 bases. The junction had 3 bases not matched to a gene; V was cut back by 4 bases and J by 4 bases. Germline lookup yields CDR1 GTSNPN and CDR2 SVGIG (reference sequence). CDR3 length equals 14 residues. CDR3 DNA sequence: TGTGCCTGGACTAGCGGGGGGGCGGCAGATACGCAGTATTTT. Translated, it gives CAWTSGGAADTQYF.

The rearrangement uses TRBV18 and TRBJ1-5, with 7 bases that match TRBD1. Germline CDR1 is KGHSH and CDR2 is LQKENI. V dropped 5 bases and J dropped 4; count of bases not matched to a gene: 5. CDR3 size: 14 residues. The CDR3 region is CASSEQGGNQPQHF. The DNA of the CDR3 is TGTGCCAGCTCAGAGCAGGGGGGAAATCAGCCCCAGCATTTT.

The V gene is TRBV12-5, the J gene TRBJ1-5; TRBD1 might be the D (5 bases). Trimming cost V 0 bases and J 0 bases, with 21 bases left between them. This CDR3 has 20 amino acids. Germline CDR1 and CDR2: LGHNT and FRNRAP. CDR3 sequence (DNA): TGTGCTAGTGGTTTGGTACGTAAAGGGCGGGTGGGGCATAGCAATCAGCCCCAGCATTTT. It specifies CASGLVRKGRVGHSNQPQHF. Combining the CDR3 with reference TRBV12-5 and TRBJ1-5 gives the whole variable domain DARVTQTPRHKVTEMGQEVTMRCQPILGHNTVFWYRQTMMQGLELLAYFRNRAPLDDSGMPKDRFSAEMPDATLATLKIQPSEPRDSAVYFCASGLVRKGRVGHSNQPQHFGDGTRLSIL.

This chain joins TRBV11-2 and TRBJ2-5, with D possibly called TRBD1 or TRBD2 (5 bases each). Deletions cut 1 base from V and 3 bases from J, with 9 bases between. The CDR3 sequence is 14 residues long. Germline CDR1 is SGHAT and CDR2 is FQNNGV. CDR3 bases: TGTGCCAGCAGCTTAGGGGACGGGAAAGAGACCCAGTACTTC. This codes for CASSLGDGKETQYF.

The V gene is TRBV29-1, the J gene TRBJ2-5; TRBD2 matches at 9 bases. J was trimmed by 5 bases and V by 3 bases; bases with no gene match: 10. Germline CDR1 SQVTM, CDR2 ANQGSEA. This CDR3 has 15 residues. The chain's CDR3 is CSVDSVAGDVETQYF. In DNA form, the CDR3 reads TGCAGCGTTGATAGTGTAGCGGGGGATGTGGAGACCCAGTACTTC.

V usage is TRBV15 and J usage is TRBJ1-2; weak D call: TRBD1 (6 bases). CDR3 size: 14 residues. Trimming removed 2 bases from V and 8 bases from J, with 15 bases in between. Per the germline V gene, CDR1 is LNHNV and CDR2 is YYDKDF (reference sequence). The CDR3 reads CATSRTYRVEGYTF. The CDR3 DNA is TGTGCCACCAGCAGAACCTACAGGGTTGAAGGCTACACCTTC.

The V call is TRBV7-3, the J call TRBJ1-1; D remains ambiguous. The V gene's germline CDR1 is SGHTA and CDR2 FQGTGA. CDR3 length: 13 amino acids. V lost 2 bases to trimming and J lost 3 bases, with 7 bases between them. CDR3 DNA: TGTGCCAGCAGCTTAGGCAGTTACACTGAAGCTTTCTTT. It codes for CASSLGSYTEAFF.